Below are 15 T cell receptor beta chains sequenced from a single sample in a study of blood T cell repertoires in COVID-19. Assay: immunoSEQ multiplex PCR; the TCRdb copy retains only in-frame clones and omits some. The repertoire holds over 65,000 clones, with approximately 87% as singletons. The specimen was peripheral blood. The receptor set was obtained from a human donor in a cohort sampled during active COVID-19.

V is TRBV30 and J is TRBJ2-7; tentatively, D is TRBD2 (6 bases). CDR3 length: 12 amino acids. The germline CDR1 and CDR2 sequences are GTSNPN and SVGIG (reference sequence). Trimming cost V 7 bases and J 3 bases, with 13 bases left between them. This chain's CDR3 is CALDSGSYEQYF. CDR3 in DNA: TGTGCCTTAGATAGCGGAAGCTACGAGCAGTACTTC. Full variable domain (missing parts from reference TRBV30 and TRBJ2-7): SQTIHQWPATLVQPVGSPLSLECTVEGTSNPNLYWYRQAAGRGLQLLFYSVGIGQISSEVPQNLSASRPQDRQFILSSKKLLLSDSGFYLCALDSGSYEQYFGPGTRLTVT.

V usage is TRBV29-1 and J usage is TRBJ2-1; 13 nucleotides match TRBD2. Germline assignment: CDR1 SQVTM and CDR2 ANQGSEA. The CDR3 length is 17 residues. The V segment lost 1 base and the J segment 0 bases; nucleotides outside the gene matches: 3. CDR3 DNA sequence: TGCAGCGTTGAAGGACTAGCGGGAGGAGTCTCCTACAATGAGCAGTTCTTC. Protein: CSVEGLAGGVSYNEQFF.

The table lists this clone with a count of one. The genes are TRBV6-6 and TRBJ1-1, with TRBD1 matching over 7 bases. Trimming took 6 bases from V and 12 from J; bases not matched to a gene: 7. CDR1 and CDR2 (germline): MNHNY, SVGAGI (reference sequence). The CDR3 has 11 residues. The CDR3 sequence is CASSRQGGSFF. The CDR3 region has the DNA TGTGCCAGCAGCCGACAGGGAGGGTCTTTCTTT.

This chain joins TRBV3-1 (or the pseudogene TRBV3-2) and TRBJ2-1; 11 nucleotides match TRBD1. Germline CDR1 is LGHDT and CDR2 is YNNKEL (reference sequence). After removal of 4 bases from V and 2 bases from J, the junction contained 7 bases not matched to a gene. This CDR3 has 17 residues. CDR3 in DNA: TGTGCCAGCAGCCTGGACCGGGACAGGGGGGCCTACAATGAGCAGTTCTTC. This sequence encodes CASSLDRDRGAYNEQFF.

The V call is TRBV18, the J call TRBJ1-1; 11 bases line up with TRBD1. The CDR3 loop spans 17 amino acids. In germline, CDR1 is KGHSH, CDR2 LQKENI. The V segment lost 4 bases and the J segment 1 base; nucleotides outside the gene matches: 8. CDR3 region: CASSLQRTGGQNTEAFF. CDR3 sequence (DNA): TGTGCCAGCTCACTACAGAGGACAGGGGGCCAGAACACTGAAGCTTTCTTT.

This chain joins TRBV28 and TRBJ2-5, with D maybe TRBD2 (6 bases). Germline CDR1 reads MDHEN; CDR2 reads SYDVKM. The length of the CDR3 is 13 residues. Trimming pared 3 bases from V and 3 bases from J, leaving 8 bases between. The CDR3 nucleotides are TGTGCCAGCAGTTTTGGAGGGGAAGAGACCCAGTACTTC. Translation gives CASSFGGEETQYF.

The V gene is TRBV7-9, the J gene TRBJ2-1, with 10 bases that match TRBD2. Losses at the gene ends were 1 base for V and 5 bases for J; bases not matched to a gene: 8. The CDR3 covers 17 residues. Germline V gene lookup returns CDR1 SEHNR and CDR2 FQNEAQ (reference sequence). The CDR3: CASSLVLTSGVHNEQFF. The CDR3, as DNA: TGTGCCAGCAGCTTAGTCCTAACTAGCGGGGTTCACAATGAGCAGTTCTTC.

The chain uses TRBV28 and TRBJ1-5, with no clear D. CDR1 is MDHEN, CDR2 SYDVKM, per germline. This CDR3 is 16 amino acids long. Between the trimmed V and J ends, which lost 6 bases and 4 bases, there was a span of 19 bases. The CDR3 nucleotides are TGTGCCAGCAGCTCCTCGGCACGGGGTCGGAATCAGCCCCAGCATTTT. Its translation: CASSSSARGRNQPQHF.

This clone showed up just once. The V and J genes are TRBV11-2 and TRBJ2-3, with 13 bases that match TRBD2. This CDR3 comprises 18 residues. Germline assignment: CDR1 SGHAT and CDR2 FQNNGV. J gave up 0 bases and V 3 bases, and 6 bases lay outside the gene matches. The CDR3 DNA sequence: TGTGCCAGCAGCTTTCCGGGACTAGCGGGACCTAGCACAGATACGCAGTATTTT. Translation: CASSFPGLAGPSTDTQYF. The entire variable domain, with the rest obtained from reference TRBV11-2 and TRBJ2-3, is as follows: EAGVAQSPRYKIIEKRQSVAFWCNPISGHATLYWYQQILGQGPKLLIQFQNNGVVDDSQLPKDRFSAERLKGVDSTLKIQPAKLEDSAVYLCASSFPGLAGPSTDTQYFGPGTRLTVL.

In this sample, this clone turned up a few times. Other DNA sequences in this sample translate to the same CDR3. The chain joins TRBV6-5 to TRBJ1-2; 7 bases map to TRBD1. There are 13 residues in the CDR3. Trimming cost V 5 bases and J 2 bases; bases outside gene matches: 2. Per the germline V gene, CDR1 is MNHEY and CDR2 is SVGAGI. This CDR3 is CASSLTGNYGYTF. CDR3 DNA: TGTGCCAGCAGTCTGACAGGGAACTATGGCTACACCTTC.

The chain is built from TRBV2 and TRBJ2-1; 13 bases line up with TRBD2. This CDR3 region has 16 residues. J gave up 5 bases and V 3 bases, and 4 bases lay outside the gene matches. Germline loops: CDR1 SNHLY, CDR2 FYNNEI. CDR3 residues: CASSETSGRPNNEQFF. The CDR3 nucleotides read TGTGCCAGCAGTGAGACTAGCGGGAGGCCCAACAATGAGCAGTTCTTC.

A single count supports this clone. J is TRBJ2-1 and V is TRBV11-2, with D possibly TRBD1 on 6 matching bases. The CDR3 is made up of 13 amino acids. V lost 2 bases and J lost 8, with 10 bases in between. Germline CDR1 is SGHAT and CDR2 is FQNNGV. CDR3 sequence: CASSLQGLDEQFF. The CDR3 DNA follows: TGTGCCAGCAGCTTACAGGGGTTGGATGAGCAGTTCTTC.

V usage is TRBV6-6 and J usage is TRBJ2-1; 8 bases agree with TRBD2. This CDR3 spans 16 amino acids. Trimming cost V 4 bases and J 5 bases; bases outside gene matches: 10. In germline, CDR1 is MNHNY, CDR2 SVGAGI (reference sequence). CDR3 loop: CASSWGLGGRHNEQFF. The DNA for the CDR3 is TGTGCCAGCAGTTGGGGGCTAGGCGGGAGGCACAATGAGCAGTTCTTC.

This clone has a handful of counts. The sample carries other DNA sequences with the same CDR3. The CDR3 DNA reads as TGTGCCAGCAGCCCTGGGGCCAACTATGGCTACACCTTC. Amino acid sequence: CASSPGANYGYTF. This chain uses TRBV6-6 with TRBJ1-2, with D possibly being TRBD1 (5 bases). V lost 6 bases and J 2 bases, leaving 10 bases between the germline ends. The germline V gene encodes CDR1 MNHNY and CDR2 SVGAGI (reference sequence). This CDR3 region has 13 residues.

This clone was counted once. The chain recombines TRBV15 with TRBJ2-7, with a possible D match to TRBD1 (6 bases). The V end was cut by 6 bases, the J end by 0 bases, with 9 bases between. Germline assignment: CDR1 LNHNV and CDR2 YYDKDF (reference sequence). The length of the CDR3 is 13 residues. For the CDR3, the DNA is TGTGCCACCAGTAACAGGGTCTCCTACGAGCAGTACTTC. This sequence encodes CATSNRVSYEQYF.